This T cell receptor beta chain was sequenced during a study of T cells in Graves' hyperthyroidism and ophthalmopathy. This clonotype came up a few times. Graves' hyperthyroidism without ophthalmopathy progression within 18 months was termed stable. Amplification yielded TCR beta CDR3 regions, with RNA transcripts as the source. With the HTBI primer set, the TCR CDR3 went through a first round of RT-PCR. TCRdb called the multiplex PCR reads again in MiXCR, with one record for every CDR3 protein. The sample lists a few hundred thousand distinct CDR3 sequences; about 15% were seen once. The germline V gene has CDR1 MNHNS and CDR2 SASEGT. The CDR3 loop spans 14 amino acids. V lost 6 bases to trimming and J lost 1 base, with 12 bases between them.

The sequenced sample consisted of blood. The origin of this receptor is a woman in her 30s with Graves' hyperthyroidism. V is TRBV6-1 and J is TRBJ1-1; D gene ambiguous. The DNA of the CDR3 is TGTGCCAGCAGCCCATGGGCCGAGAACACTGAAGCTTTCTTT. Translated: CASSPWAENTEAFF.